This TCR beta chain was profiled in a study of T cells in Graves' hyperthyroidism and ophthalmopathy. RNA transcripts yielded amplified TCR beta CDR3 regions. Carried out on the TCR CDR3, a first-round RT-PCR used the HTBI primer set. Via MiXCR, TCRdb re-called the multiplex PCR reads, giving one row per CDR3 protein. The top ten hold 3.8% of the sample, which has approximately 630,000 distinct CDR3 sequences, 15% to 20% seen once. This clonotype was recorded a few times. This clonotype originated in a woman aged 25-40 years with Graves' hyperthyroidism. Sequencing used blood.

The CDR3 sequence: CSTPLGDRTDTQYF. Written as DNA, the CDR3 is TGCAGCACCCCCCTAGGGGACCGCACAGATACGCAGTATTTT. The chain combines TRBV29-1 with TRBJ2-3; the D call may be TRBD1 or TRBD2 (5 bases each). The CDR3 is 14 residues long. Trimming stripped 8 bases from V and 1 base from J, with 16 bases between. Germline lookup yields CDR1 SQVTM and CDR2 ANQGSEA.